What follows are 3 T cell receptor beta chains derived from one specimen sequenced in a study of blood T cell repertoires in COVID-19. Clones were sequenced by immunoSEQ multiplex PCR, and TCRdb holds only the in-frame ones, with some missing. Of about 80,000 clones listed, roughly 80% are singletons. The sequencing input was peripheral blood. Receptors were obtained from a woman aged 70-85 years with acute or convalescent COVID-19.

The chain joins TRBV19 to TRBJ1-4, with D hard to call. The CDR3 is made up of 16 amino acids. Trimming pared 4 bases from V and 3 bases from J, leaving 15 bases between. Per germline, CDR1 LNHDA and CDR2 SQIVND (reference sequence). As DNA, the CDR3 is TGTGCCAGTAGTACCCCCCGAGGAGATGCTAATGAAAAACTGTTTTTT. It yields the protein CASSTPRGDANEKLFF.

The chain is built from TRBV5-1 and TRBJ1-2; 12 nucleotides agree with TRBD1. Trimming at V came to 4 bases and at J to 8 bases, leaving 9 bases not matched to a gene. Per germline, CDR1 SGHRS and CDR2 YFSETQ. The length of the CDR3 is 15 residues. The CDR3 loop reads CASSVAGTGGRGYTF. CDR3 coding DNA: TGCGCCAGCAGCGTTGCCGGGACAGGGGGCCGAGGCTACACCTTC.

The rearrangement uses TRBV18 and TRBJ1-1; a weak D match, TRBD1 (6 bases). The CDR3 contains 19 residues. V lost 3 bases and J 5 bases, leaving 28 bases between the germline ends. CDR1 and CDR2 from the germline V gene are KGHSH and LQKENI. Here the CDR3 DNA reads TGTGCCAGCTCACCTTCCGGGACACCTCTATCCGTGATGAGGACTGAAGCTTTCTTT. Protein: CASSPSGTPLSVMRTEAFF.